This T cell receptor beta chain comes out of a study of control samples from healthy donors and cancer patients. The data were produced by immunoSEQ multiplex PCR, yet TCRdb's version contains in-frame clones alone and is incomplete. Found here are about 94,000 clones, 90% of them singletons; the top ten hold about 4%. The CDR3 is 16 amino acids. Germline CDR1 and CDR2: MNHNY and SVGAGI (reference sequence). Trimming pared 2 bases from V and 4 bases from J, leaving 15 bases between. This receptor was obtained from a woman aged 18 to 35 in good health. The chain combines TRBV6-6 with TRBJ1-5; TRBD1 might be the D (6 bases). Sequenced material: blood. CDR3 DNA: TGTGCCAGCAGTTACGCTGCGGGGGCCACTAATCAGCCCCAGCATTTT. Protein product: CASSYAAGATNQPQHF.